Each of the 2 T cell receptor beta chains below was sequenced from the same sample in a study of T cells in Graves' hyperthyroidism and ophthalmopathy. The CDR3 regions of TCR beta were amplified from RNA transcripts. During a first-round RT-PCR of the TCR CDR3, the HTBI primer set was used. Each CDR3 protein is one row after TCRdb ran MiXCR on the multiplex PCR reads. The repertoire holds 550,000 to 600,000 distinct CDR3 sequences, with 16% as singletons. Material: blood. These receptor sequences come from a woman aged 18 to 35 with Graves' hyperthyroidism.

J is TRBJ2-7 and V is TRBV7-2; 11 bases fit TRBD1. Looked up from germline, CDR1 is SGHTA and CDR2 is FQGNSA. J was trimmed by 1 base and V by 5 bases; bases with no gene match: 7. CDR3 length: 16 amino acids. DNA for the CDR3: TGTGCCAGCAGCACCCCCCGGGACAGGGGGTCCTACGAGCAGTACTTC. It encodes CASSTPRDRGSYEQYF.

This clonotype was seen a few times. The gene calls are TRBV11-2 and TRBJ2-2; 10 positions match TRBD2. The trim removed 5 bases at V and 4 bases at J, leaving 19 bases unmatched. Germline V lookup: CDR1 SGHAT, CDR2 FQNNGV. The CDR3 sequence is 20 residues long. The CDR3 sequence: CASSPTNEWASGSFTGELFF. CDR3 nucleotide sequence: TGTGCCAGCAGCCCGACCAACGAATGGGCTAGCGGGAGTTTCACCGGGGAGCTGTTTTTT.